These T cell receptor beta chains were read from a single sample in a study of PD-1 blockade in classical Hodgkin lymphoma. This table comes from immunoSEQ multiplex PCR, and its TCRdb copy is limited to in-frame clones, with some not included. Seen here are some 13,000 clones, more than 80% observed once, and the top ten hold 16%. The material was peripheral blood mononuclear cells (PBMCs), obtained before the fourth cycle of nivolumab. All receptors come from a human donor with classical Hodgkin lymphoma. Each CDR3 is given with its conserved first and last residue. A clone size is listed for some rows: how often the clone was seen (once, few, many), or a class if it is expanded.

clone size,J gene,V gene,CDR3 protein
.,TRBJ2-1,TRBV5-4,CASSHATGTHYNEQFF
.,TRBJ2-1,TRBV7-8,CASSSLTSGGAREQFF
.,TRBJ2-1,TRBV13,CASSFVAGETSYNEQFF
few,TRBJ1-4,TRBV6-5,CASSRGWNNEKLFF
.,TRBJ1-3,TRBV4-2,CASSPGGEGFGNTIYF
.,TRBJ1-5,TRBV4-3,CASSQDGDSNQPQHF
.,TRBJ1-1,TRBV7-6,CASSSPTGSNTEAFF
.,TRBJ2-1,TRBV10-1,CASSESRASGLYNEQFF
.,TRBJ2-3,TRBV15,CATSRGVRGLDTQYF
few,TRBJ2-7,TRBV11-2,CASSTGFSYEQYF
.,TRBJ2-5,TRBV15,CATSGYRWETQYF
.,TRBJ2-7,TRBV6-5,CASSWLSGNEQYF
.,TRBJ1-2,TRBV6-5,CASHTGSYGYTF
.,TRBJ2-7,TRBV5-1,CASSFDNYEQYF
.,TRBJ2-2,TRBV21-1,CASSKGEYRGTGELFF
.,TRBJ2-3,TRBV19,CASSDRGTDTQYF
.,TRBJ2-4,TRBV21-1,CASSKDEGAKNIQYF
.,TRBJ2-1,TRBV7-7,CASSLLAGGEGEQFF
few,TRBJ2-2,TRBV10-1,CASSEGQLGAGELFF
.,TRBJ2-2,TRBV7-6,CASSHQGSGELFF
.,TRBJ1-4,TRBV25-1,CASSEYWGTNEKLFF
once,TRBJ2-1,TRBV19,CASSIGWRGKSSYNEQFF
.,TRBJ1-1,TRBV4-1,CASSQDTGRTEAFF
.,TRBJ2-3,TRBV4-1,CASSQEGTRVGDTQYF
.,TRBJ1-6,TRBV2,CASSGRYRDGNSPLHF
.,TRBJ1-6,TRBV11-1,CASSRTGNNSPLHF
.,TRBJ2-3,TRBV2,CASRSGGPDTQYF
.,TRBJ1-5,TRBV13,CASSSGRQGHQPQHF
.,TRBJ2-5,TRBV7-2,CASSRRERHEPGETQYF
.,TRBJ2-3,TRBV6-4,CASSDLAGVRTDTQYF
.,TRBJ1-2,TRBV6-5,CASSPGGAGYTF
.,TRBJ2-3,TRBV9,CASSPWTGTDTQYF
medium-sized,TRBJ1-4,TRBV4-3,CASSQGTGGVEKLFF
.,TRBJ1-5,TRBV28,CASSPPQGYQPQHF
.,TRBJ1-2,TRBV5-4,CASSIGTETHYGYTF
.,TRBJ1-5,TRBV30,CAWSEGAHQPQHF
.,TRBJ2-3,TRBV28,CASSLTGRPDTQYF
.,TRBJ1-3,TRBV6-1,CASRNTGTSGNTIYF
.,TRBJ2-7,TRBV18,CASSPMGTSGGLSYEQYF
.,TRBJ2-7,TRBV29-1,CSVKTGAAYEQYF